This is a list of T cell receptor beta chains from one sample in a study of control samples from healthy donors and cancer patients. Some clones are missing from TCRdb's copy, which holds only in-frame ones; the method was immunoSEQ multiplex PCR. The sample has 130,000 or so clones; under 95% are singletons. The sequencing input was blood. Receptors were obtained from a man aged 18 to 30 in good health. Each CDR3 is given with its conserved first and last residue. A D gene is named only where the DNA matches it firmly. Not all rows give a size; the values are once, few, many and, for expanded clones, a class.

13	TRBD1	-	TRBV11-2	TRBJ1-3	CASSRTGLNTIYF	TGTGCCAGCAGCAGGACAGGGCTAAACACCATATATTTT
12	-	-	TRBV21-1	TRBJ1-4	CASSKCREKLFF	TGTGCCAGCAGCAAATGCCGGGAAAAACTGTTTTTT
16	TRBD2	-	TRBV4-1	TRBJ2-1	CASSQEIAGGPSEQFF	TGCGCCAGCAGCCAAGAAATAGCGGGGGGGCCTAGTGAGCAGTTCTTC
14	-	few	TRBV19	TRBJ1-6	CASSLGTLNSPLHF	TGTGCCAGTAGTCTAGGGACCCTAAATTCACCCCTCCACTTT
14	-	-	TRBV5-1	TRBJ1-2	CASSPGGTNYGYTF	TGCGCCAGCAGCCCGGGCGGGACGAACTATGGCTACACCTTC
15	TRBD2	-	TRBV30	TRBJ2-2	CAWSPLAANTGELFF	TGTGCCTGGAGCCCACTAGCGGCTAACACCGGGGAGCTGTTTTTT
15	TRBD2	-	TRBV6-2/TRBV6-3	TRBJ2-2	CASSLLAGGTGELFF	TGTGCCAGCAGTTTACTAGCGGGGGGCACCGGGGAGCTGTTTTTT
13	-	few	TRBV4-1	TRBJ2-4	CASSQAGADIQYF	TGCGCCAGCAGCCAAGCGGGGGCGGACATTCAGTACTTC
14	TRBD1	-	TRBV6-5	TRBJ1-2	CASSRQGADYGYTF	TGTGCCAGCAGCCGACAGGGGGCAGACTATGGCTACACCTTC
13	-	-	TRBV2	TRBJ1-1	CASNWNVIGEAFF	TGTGCCAGCAATTGGAATGTGATAGGAGAAGCTTTCTTT